The 27 T cell receptor beta chains below were found in one sample sequenced in a study of blood T cell repertoires in COVID-19. Produced via immunoSEQ multiplex PCR; TCRdb's table is partial and in-frame only. The top ten clones hold roughly 13% of a sample with about 100,000 clones, over 80% of them seen once. The specimen was peripheral blood. The receptors were sampled from a man aged 50-60 years with active or convalescent COVID-19.

The rearrangement links TRBV5-1 to TRBJ1-1; D uncertain. Germline V gene data show CDR1 as SGHRS and CDR2 as YFSETQ. The CDR3 has 14 amino acids. Trimming pared 5 bases from V and 1 base from J, leaving 12 bases between. The CDR3 nucleotides are TGCGCCAGCAGACCCGGGAGCGGGAACACTGAAGCTTTCTTT. This encodes CASRPGSGNTEAFF.

This clone has only one observation. As DNA, the CDR3 is TGTGCCAGCAGCTTAGCGTTAAGCAGGGCCTACACCTTC. Amino acids: CASSLALSRAYTF. This chain connects TRBV7-8 to TRBJ1-2; TRBD1 is a possible D gene (5 bases). V was trimmed by 0 bases and J by 10 bases, leaving 12 bases between them. Germline V gene lookup returns CDR1 SGHVS and CDR2 FQNEAQ. The CDR3 is 13 amino acids.

This chain links TRBV9 with TRBJ1-1, with D possibly TRBD1 on 6 matching bases. The CDR3 extends over 13 amino acids. Germline CDR1 is SGDLS and CDR2 is YYNGEE. Trimming took off 3 bases at V and 2 bases at J, with 8 bases between the two ends. DNA of the CDR3: TGTGCCAGCAGCGCAGGGGTAAACACTGAAGCTTTCTTT. Its protein product is CASSAGVNTEAFF. Based on the CDR3 plus reference TRBV9 and TRBJ1-1, the full variable domain is DSGVTQTPKHLITATGQRVTLRCSPRSGDLSVYWYQQSLDQGLQFLIQYYNGEERAKGNILERFSAQQFPDLHSELNLSSLELGDSALYFCASSAGVNTEAFFGQGTRLTVV.

The rearrangement links TRBV6-6 to TRBJ1-1, with TRBD1 matching 8 bases. Germline lookup yields CDR1 MNHNY and CDR2 SVGAGI (reference sequence). The ends lost 7 bases at V and 4 bases at J; junction bases unmatched: 8. The CDR3 has 14 residues. The CDR3 DNA sequence: TGTGCCAGCATCGAGGACAGGGACGGCACTGAAGCTTTCTTT. Amino acids: CASIEDRDGTEAFF.

This chain joins TRBV18 and TRBJ1-1; unclear D gene. The CDR3 contains 13 residues. Germline assignment: CDR1 KGHSH and CDR2 LQKENI. Trimming stripped 3 bases from V and 1 base from J, with 6 bases between. Written as DNA, the CDR3 is TGTGCCAGCTCACCGAGGGAGAACACTGAAGCTTTCTTT. It codes for CASSPRENTEAFF.

This rearrangement joins TRBV29-1 to TRBJ2-3, with D perhaps matching TRBD2 (5 bases). Trimming took 6 bases from V and 8 from J, leaving 15 bases between them. Germline CDR1 reads SQVTM; CDR2 reads ANQGSEA. CDR3 size: 12 residues. The CDR3 loop reads CSVLSDWGTQYF. DNA of the CDR3: TGCAGCGTCCTTAGCGACTGGGGTACGCAGTATTTT.

The V gene is TRBV20-1, the J gene TRBJ2-2; D is ambiguous. Per germline, CDR1 DFQATT and CDR2 SNEGSKA (reference sequence). Trimming took 5 bases from V and 4 from J, leaving 5 bases between them. The CDR3 length is 11 residues. CDR3 DNA sequence: TGCAGTGCTTCCCGCACCGGGGAGCTGTTTTTT. Its translation is CSASRTGELFF.

This clone was seen only once. J is TRBJ1-1 and V is TRBV4-1, with a weak D call TRBD1 (6 bases). This CDR3 spans 15 amino acids. Germline loops: CDR1 MGHRA, CDR2 YSYEKL. Trimming left V 2 bases short and J 1 base short, with 11 bases between. CDR3 protein: CASSQPDRTNTEAFF. CDR3 DNA sequence: TGCGCCAGCAGCCAACCTGACAGGACGAACACTGAAGCTTTCTTT.

The V and J genes are TRBV2 and TRBJ1-3; D might be TRBD1 (6 bases). Trimming took off 5 bases at V and 3 bases at J, with 11 bases between the two ends. This CDR3 has 14 amino acids. The germline CDR1 and CDR2 sequences are SNHLY and FYNNEI. CDR3 bases: TGTGCCAGCAGTTTGGACAGCCTTGGAAACACCATATATTTT. As protein: CASSLDSLGNTIYF.

The V and J genes are TRBV28 and TRBJ1-1; 8 nucleotides align to TRBD1. This CDR3 contains 12 residues. Trimming took 5 bases from V and 8 from J; bases not matched to a gene: 4. CDR1 MDHEN and CDR2 SYDVKM come from the germline V gene. CDR3 amino acids: CASSEDRAEAFF. The CDR3 DNA sequence: TGTGCCAGCAGTGAGGACAGGGCGGAAGCTTTCTTT. The full variable domain, with the rest looked up from reference TRBV28 and TRBJ1-1, is DVKVTQSSRYLVKRTGEKVFLECVQDMDHENMFWYRQDPGLGLRLIYFSYDVKMKEKGDIPEGYSVSREKKERFSLILESASTNQTSMYLCASSEDRAEAFFGQGTRLTVV.

The chain couples TRBV11-2 to TRBJ2-5; 7 bases fit TRBD2. This CDR3 contains 13 residues. Germline CDR1 is SGHAT and CDR2 is FQNNGV. V shed 5 bases, J shed 3 bases, and the junction held 3 bases outside the gene matches. The CDR3 bases are TGTGCCAGCAGCCGACTAGCAGAAGAGACCCAGTACTTC. Amino acid sequence: CASSRLAEETQYF.

V gene TRBV7-6 combines with J gene TRBJ2-3, with a tentative D call TRBD2 (5 bases). Germline V gives CDR1 SGHVS, CDR2 FNYEAQ. The length of the CDR3 is 18 residues. V shed 5 bases and J shed 0 bases, with 21 bases lying between them. Here the CDR3 reads CASSRGLSSQSSTDTQYF. As DNA, the CDR3 is TGTGCCAGCAGCAGAGGGCTTTCTAGCCAATCTAGCACAGATACGCAGTATTTT.

This chain uses TRBV5-1 with TRBJ2-6; maybe TRBD1 (5 bases). V was shortened by 3 bases and J by 0 bases, with 10 bases between the two germline ends. The germline gives CDR1 SGHRS, CDR2 YFSETQ. The length of the CDR3 is 16 residues. CDR3 sequence reads: CASSSQGLSGANVLTF. The DNA for the CDR3 is TGCGCCAGCAGCTCCCAGGGTCTCTCTGGGGCCAACGTCCTGACTTTC.

This chain connects TRBV4-1 to TRBJ2-7; D might be TRBD1 (6 bases). This CDR3 is built from 15 residues. V lost 3 bases and J 0 bases, leaving 12 bases between the germline ends. CDR1 is MGHRA and CDR2 is YSYEKL in the germline V gene. CDR3 sequence reads: CASSHGQSNSYEQYF. The CDR3 DNA follows: TGCGCCAGCAGCCATGGACAGAGCAACTCCTACGAGCAGTACTTC.

This clone was seen a few times. The CDR3 DNA is TGTGCTAGTGGAACAGGGTACTCTGGGGCCAACGTCCTGACTTTC. This encodes CASGTGYSGANVLTF. The chain employs TRBV12-5 and TRBJ2-6; possibly TRBD1 for D (6 bases). The length of the CDR3 is 15 residues. V shed 6 bases and J shed 0 bases, with 9 bases lying between them. The germline V gene encodes CDR1 LGHNT and CDR2 FRNRAP.

DNA of the CDR3: TGTGCCAGCAGTCCCCAGGGACAGAGCACAGATACGCAGTATTTT. Protein sequence: CASSPQGQSTDTQYF. The chain has TRBV2 and TRBJ2-3; 7 bases line up with TRBD1. This CDR3 is built from 15 residues. Germline V gives CDR1 SNHLY, CDR2 FYNNEI. V lost 5 bases and J lost 0; bases outside the gene matches: 5. The full variable domain, with the rest looked up from reference TRBV2 and TRBJ2-3, is EPEVTQTPSHQVTQMGQEVILRCVPISNHLYFYWYRQILGQKVEFLVSFYNNEISEKSEIFDDQFSVERPDGSNFTLKIRSTKLEDSAMYFCASSPQGQSTDTQYFGPGTRLTVL.

This chain uses TRBV30 with TRBJ2-1; D possibly corresponds to TRBD1 (6 bases). Germline CDR1 is GTSNPN and CDR2 is SVGIG (reference sequence). The CDR3 consists of 12 residues. Trimming cost V 7 bases and J 6 bases, with 13 bases left between them. CDR3 residues: CAFHRESNEQFF. The CDR3 DNA follows: TGTGCCTTTCACAGGGAATCCAATGAGCAGTTCTTC.

The rearrangement joins TRBV23-1 to TRBJ2-7, with unresolved D. TRBV23-1 is known as an ORF, though its function is uncertain. V gave up 4 bases and J gave up 3 bases, with 19 bases separating them. This CDR3 is built from 16 residues. This CDR3 reads CASSPSTDRSLYEQYF. CDR3 in DNA: TGCGCCAGCAGTCCCTCCACGGATAGGAGTCTCTACGAGCAGTACTTC.

A single count supports this clone. The CDR3 spells CASSLVPSSNQPQHF. The CDR3 DNA reads TGTGCCAGCAGCTTAGTTCCGAGCAGCAATCAGCCCCAGCATTTT. The gene calls are TRBV7-2 and TRBJ1-5; no reliable D call. Per germline, CDR1 SGHTA and CDR2 FQGNSA. Trimming stripped 1 base from V and 1 base from J, with 8 bases between. CDR3 size: 15 residues.

The rearrangement uses TRBV19 and TRBJ1-5; D gene ambiguous. Germline-derived CDR1 and CDR2 are LNHDA and SQIVND (reference sequence). The germline V and J ends were trimmed by 1 base and 9 bases, with 7 bases remaining between them. The CDR3 is 12 residues long. CDR3: CASSIVEGPQHF. As DNA, the CDR3 is TGTGCCAGTAGTATAGTAGAGGGGCCCCAGCATTTT.

The chain is built from TRBV3-1 (or the pseudogene TRBV3-2) and TRBJ1-2; 10 bases map to TRBD1. Trimming removed 0 bases from V and 4 bases from J; junction bases left unmatched: 14. Germline CDR1 LGHDT, CDR2 YNNKEL (reference sequence). CDR3 length: 19 residues. The CDR3: CASSQEGPGGTGAFYGYTF. The CDR3 DNA follows: TGTGCCAGCAGCCAAGAAGGACCCGGAGGGACAGGGGCCTTCTATGGCTACACCTTC.

This clone was counted once. The chain joins TRBV5-4 to TRBJ1-1; 8 positions match TRBD1. V lost 4 bases and J lost 4; bases outside the gene matches: 6. Per the germline V gene, CDR1 is SGHNT and CDR2 is YYREEE (reference sequence). The CDR3 extends over 14 amino acids. The CDR3 coding sequence is TGTGCCAGCAGCCCACGACAGGGGATCACTGAAGCTTTCTTT. Its protein is CASSPRQGITEAFF.

This rearrangement joins TRBV10-3 to TRBJ2-3; 14 bases fit TRBD2. The CDR3 totals 15 residues. Germline V gene sequence: CDR1 ENHRY, CDR2 SYGVKD. V lost 8 bases and J lost 1; bases outside the gene matches: 2. CDR3 DNA: TGTGCCATCGGGACTAGCGGGAGTGGCACAGATACGCAGTATTTT. Its protein is CAIGTSGSGTDTQYF.

This clone has only a few counts. V gene TRBV28 combines with J gene TRBJ1-1; D call uncertain. From germline, CDR1 is MDHEN and CDR2 SYDVKM. Trimming stripped 5 bases from V and 0 bases from J, with 13 bases between. This CDR3 contains 15 residues. CDR3 residues: CASSIALRVNTEAFF. The CDR3 bases are TGTGCCAGCAGTATCGCTCTACGGGTGAACACTGAAGCTTTCTTT.

The genes are TRBV9 and TRBJ2-5; 8 nucleotides line up with TRBD2. V shed 4 bases and J 5 bases; nucleotides not matched to a gene: 7. The CDR3 covers 14 residues. CDR1 and CDR2 from the germline V gene are SGDLS and YYNGEE. The CDR3 loop reads CASSTSGSIETQYF. The DNA of the CDR3 is TGTGCCAGCAGCACCAGCGGGAGCATTGAGACCCAGTACTTC.

This clone showed up many times. This chain joins TRBV7-9 and TRBJ2-7; D is unclear. This CDR3 has 13 residues. V lost 1 base to trimming and J lost 2 bases, with 6 bases between them. CDR1 and CDR2 (germline): SEHNR, FQNEAQ (reference sequence). The CDR3 sequence is CASSLVGTYEQYF. The CDR3 DNA sequence: TGTGCCAGCAGCTTAGTTGGCACCTACGAGCAGTACTTC.

This clone was detected only a few times. The rearrangement links TRBV29-1 to TRBJ2-7, with D possibly being TRBD1 (5 bases). The CDR3 is made up of 12 amino acids. V was trimmed by 4 bases and J by 5 bases, leaving 12 bases between them. Germline V gene data show CDR1 as SQVTM and CDR2 as ANQGSEA. The CDR3: CSVVAGLDEQYF. CDR3 DNA sequence: TGCAGCGTTGTTGCAGGGCTCGACGAGCAGTACTTC.